This T cell receptor beta chain emerged from a study of T-cell reconstitution after alpha-beta-depleted transplantation in children. Between the trimmed V and J ends, which lost 7 bases and 0 bases, there was a span of 12 bases. CDR1 is DFQATT, CDR2 SNEGSKA, per germline (reference sequence). This CDR3 region has 14 residues. There are many counts of this clonotype. Preparing the TCRbeta library involved the use of unique molecular identifiers. TCRdb called the PCR reads again in MiXCR, with one record for every CDR3 protein. The sample includes 150,000 to 200,000 distinct CDR3 sequences, over 5.5% of them seen just once.

The specimen comprised PBMCs from the stem cell graft donor, sampled from the stem cell graft. V and J are TRBV20-1 and TRBJ2-2; D is perhaps TRBD1 (5 bases). This clonotype originated in a human donor who donated a stem cell graft to a child with Wiskott-Aldrich syndrome. CDR3 loop: CSVVGPSNTGELFF. The CDR3 DNA reads TGCAGTGTAGTGGGGCCGTCGAACACCGGGGAGCTGTTTTTT.